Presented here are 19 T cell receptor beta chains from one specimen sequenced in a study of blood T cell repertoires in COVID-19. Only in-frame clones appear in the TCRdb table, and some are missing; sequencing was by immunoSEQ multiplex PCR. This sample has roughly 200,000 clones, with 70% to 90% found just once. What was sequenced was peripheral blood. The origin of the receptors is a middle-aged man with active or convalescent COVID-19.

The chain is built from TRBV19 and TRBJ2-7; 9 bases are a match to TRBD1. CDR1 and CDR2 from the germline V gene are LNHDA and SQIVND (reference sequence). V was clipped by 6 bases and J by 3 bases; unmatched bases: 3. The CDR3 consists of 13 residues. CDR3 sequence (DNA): TGTGCCAGTAGCGACAGGGGGTACTACGAGCAGTACTTC. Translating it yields CASSDRGYYEQYF.

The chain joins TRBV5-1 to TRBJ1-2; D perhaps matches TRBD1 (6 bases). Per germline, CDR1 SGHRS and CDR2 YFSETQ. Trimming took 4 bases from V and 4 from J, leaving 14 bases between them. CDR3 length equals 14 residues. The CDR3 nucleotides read TGCGCCAGCAGCGACGGGACACCCCTCTATGGCTACACCTTC. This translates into CASSDGTPLYGYTF.

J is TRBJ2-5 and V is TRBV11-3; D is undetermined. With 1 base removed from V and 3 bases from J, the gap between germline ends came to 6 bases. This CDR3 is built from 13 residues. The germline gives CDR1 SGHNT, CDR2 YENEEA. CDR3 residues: CASSLVAEETQYF. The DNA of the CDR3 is TGTGCCAGCAGCTTAGTCGCAGAAGAGACCCAGTACTTC.

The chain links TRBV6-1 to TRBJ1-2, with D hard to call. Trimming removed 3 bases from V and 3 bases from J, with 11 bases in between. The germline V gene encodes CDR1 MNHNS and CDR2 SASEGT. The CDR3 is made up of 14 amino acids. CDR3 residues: CASSEATTHYGYTF. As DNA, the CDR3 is TGTGCCAGCAGTGAGGCCACGACTCACTATGGCTACACCTTC.

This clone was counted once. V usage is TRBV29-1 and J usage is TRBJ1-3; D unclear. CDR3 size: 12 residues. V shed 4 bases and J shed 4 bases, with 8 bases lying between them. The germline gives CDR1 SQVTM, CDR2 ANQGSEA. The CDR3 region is CSVVLPGNTIYF. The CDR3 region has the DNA TGCAGCGTTGTACTACCGGGAAACACCATATATTTT. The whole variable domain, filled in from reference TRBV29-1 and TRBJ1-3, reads SAVISQKPSRDICQRGTSLTIQCQVDSQVTMMFWYRQQPGQSLTLIATANQGSEATYESGFVIDKFPISRPNLTFSTLTVSNMSPEDSSIYLCSVVLPGNTIYFGEGSWLTVV.

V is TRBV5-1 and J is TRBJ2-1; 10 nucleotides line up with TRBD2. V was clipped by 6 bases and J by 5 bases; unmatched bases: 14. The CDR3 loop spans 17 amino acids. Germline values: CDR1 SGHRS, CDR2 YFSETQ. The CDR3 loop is CASTTRQRGGLDNEQFF. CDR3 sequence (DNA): TGCGCCAGCACCACACGGCAGCGGGGGGGCCTGGACAATGAGCAGTTCTTC.

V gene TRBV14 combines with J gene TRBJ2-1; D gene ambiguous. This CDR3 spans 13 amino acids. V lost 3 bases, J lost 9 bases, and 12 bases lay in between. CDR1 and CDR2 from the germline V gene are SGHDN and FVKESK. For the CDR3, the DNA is TGTGCCAGCAGCCATGACCGTCGGAGTGAGCAGTTCTTC. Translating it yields CASSHDRRSEQFF.

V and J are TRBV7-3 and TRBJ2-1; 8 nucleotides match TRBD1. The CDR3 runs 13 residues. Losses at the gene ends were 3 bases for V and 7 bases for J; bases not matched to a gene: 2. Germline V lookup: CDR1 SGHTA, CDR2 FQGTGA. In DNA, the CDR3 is TGTGCCAGCAGCTTCAGACAGGGGAATGAGCAGTTCTTC. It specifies CASSFRQGNEQFF.

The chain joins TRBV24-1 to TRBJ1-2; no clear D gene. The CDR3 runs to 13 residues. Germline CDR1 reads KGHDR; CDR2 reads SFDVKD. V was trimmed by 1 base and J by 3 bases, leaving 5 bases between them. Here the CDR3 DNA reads TGTGCCACCAGTGATTTTACGGACTATGGCTACACCTTC. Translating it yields CATSDFTDYGYTF.

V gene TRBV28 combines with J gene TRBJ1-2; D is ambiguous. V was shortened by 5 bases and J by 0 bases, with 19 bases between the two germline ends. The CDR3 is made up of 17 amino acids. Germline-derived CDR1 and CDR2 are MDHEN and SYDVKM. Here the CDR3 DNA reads TGTGCCAGCAGTGCGCCCTATAAACAGATCACTAACTATGGCTACACCTTC. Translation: CASSAPYKQITNYGYTF.

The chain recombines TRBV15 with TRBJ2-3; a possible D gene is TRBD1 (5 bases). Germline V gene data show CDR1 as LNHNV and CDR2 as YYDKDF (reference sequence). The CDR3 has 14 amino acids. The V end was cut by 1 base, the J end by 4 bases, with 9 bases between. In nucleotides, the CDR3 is TGTGCCACCAGCAGAGGCAGGGTGTCAGATACGCAGTATTTT. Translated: CATSRGRVSDTQYF.

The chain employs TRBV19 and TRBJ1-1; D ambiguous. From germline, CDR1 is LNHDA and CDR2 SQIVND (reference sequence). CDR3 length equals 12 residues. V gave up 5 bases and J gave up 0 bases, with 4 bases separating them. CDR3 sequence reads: CASSDLNTEAFF. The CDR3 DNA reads TGTGCCAGTAGTGACTTGAACACTGAAGCTTTCTTT.

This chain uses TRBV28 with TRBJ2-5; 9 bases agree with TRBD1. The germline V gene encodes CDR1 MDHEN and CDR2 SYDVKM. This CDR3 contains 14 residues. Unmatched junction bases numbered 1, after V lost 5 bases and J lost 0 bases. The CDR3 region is CASSGQGYQETQYF. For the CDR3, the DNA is TGTGCCAGCAGTGGACAGGGGTACCAAGAGACCCAGTACTTC.

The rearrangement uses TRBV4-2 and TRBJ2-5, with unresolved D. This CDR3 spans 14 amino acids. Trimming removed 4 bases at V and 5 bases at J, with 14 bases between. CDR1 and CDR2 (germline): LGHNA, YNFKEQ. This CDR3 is CASSPQSVEETQYF. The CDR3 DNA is TGTGCCAGCAGCCCCCAATCGGTAGAGGAGACCCAGTACTTC.

The CDR3 sequence is CASSYGTALKNTIYF. Here the CDR3 DNA reads TGTGCCAGCAGCTACGGGACAGCCCTGAAAAACACCATATATTTT. The V gene is TRBV7-3, the J gene TRBJ1-3, with 7 positions matching TRBD1. Germline values: CDR1 SGHTA, CDR2 FQGTGA. This CDR3 comprises 15 residues. V was pared by 4 bases and J by 6 bases, with 9 bases of the junction left unmatched. Variable domain in full (rest from reference TRBV7-3 and TRBJ1-3): GAGVSQTPSNKVTEKGKYVELRCDPISGHTALYWYRQSLGQGPEFLIYFQGTGAADDSGLPNDRFFAVRPEGSVSTLKIQRTERGDSAVYLCASSYGTALKNTIYFGEGSWLTVV.

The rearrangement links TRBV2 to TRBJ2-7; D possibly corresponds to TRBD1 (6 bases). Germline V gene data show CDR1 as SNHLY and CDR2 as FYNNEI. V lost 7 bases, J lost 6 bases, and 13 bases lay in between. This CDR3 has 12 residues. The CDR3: CASTVIRGEQYF. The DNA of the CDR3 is TGTGCCAGCACCGTCATCAGGGGCGAGCAGTACTTC.

In nucleotides, the CDR3 is TGTGCCAGCTCACCCGGGACAGCCCATAACTATGGCTACACCTTC. Translating gives CASSPGTAHNYGYTF. The chain couples TRBV18 to TRBJ1-2; 7 bases line up with TRBD1. With 3 bases clipped from V and 1 base from J, the junction kept 5 bases outside the gene matches. This CDR3 is built from 15 residues. Per germline, CDR1 KGHSH and CDR2 LQKENI.

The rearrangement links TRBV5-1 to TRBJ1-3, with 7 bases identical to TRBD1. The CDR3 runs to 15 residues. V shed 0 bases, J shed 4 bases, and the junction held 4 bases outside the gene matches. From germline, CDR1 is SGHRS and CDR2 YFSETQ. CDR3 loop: CASSLETGSGNTIYF. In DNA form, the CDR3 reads TGCGCCAGCAGCTTGGAGACAGGGTCGGGAAACACCATATATTTT.

CDR3 sequence: CASSQTSSGTFF. For the CDR3, the DNA is TGTGCCAGCAGCCAGACATCCAGTGGAACTTTCTTT. The genes are TRBV3-1 (or the pseudogene TRBV3-2) and TRBJ1-1; D not certain. The CDR3 is 12 amino acids. V was shortened by 3 bases and J by 12 bases, with 14 bases between the two germline ends. The germline V gene encodes CDR1 LGHDT and CDR2 YNNKEL (reference sequence).